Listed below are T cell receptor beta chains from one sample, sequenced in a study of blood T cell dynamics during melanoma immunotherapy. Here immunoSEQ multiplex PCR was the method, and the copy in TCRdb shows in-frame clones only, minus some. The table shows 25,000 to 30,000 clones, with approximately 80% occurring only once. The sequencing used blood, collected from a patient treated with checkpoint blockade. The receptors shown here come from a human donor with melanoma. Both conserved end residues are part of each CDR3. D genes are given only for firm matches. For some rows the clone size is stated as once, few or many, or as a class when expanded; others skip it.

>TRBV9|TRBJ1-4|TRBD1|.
CASSVGTGRRNEKLFF
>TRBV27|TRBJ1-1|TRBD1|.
CASSFLGQPEAFF
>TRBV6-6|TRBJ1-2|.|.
CASTGERGSPVGYTF
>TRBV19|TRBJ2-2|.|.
CASKETTGELFF
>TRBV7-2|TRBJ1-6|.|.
CASILGAGGSPLHF
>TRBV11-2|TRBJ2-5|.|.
CASSGGERQTQYF
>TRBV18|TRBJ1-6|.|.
CASSRPHVNSPLHF
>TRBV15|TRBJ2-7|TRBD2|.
CATRTSGASSYEQYF
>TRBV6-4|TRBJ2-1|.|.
CASTAEGGSSYNEQFF
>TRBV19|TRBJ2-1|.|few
CASSPVLYNEQFF
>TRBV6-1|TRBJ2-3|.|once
CASTSGRYTDTQYF
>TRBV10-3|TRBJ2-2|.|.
CAISEHQGTGELFF
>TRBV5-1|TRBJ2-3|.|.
CASSLGQFTDTQYF
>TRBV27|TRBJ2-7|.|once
CASSLGVSSLHEQYF
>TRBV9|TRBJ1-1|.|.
CASSVGRGFRNTEAFF
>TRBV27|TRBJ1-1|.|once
CASSLSGQRNTEAFF
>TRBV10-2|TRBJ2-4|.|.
CASSESTPGVIQYF
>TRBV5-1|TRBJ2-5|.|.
CASSPTVGTQETQYF
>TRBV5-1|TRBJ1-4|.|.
CASSLGRSREKLFF
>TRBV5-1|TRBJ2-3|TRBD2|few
CASSLGSPPGGIATDTQYF
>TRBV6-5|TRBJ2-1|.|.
CASSYAGGGNEQFF
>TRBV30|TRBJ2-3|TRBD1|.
CAWTGQVRQYF
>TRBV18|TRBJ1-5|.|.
CASSPPGGGNQPQHF
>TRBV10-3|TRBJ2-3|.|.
CAISESEGLDTQYF
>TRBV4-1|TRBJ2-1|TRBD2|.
CASSQDSERGNNEQFF
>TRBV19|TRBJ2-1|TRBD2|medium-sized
CASSSGGGFNEQFF
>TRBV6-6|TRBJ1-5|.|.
CASSPLVGGPQHF
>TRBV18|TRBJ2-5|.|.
CASSPNIQETQYF